Listed here are 11 T cell receptor beta chains from one sample, sequenced in a study of blood T cell repertoires in COVID-19. Data came from immunoSEQ multiplex PCR; TCRdb stores just in-frame clones and leaves some out. The top ten hold roughly 7.4% of the sample, which has more than 75,000 clones, about 91% seen once. Specimen: peripheral blood. The receptors come from a woman in her seventies with acute or convalescent COVID-19.

In its sample, this clone was seen once. This rearrangement joins TRBV4-1 to TRBJ2-1; D possibly corresponds to TRBD2 (6 bases). This CDR3 comprises 16 residues. With 1 base removed from V and 5 bases from J, the gap between germline ends came to 15 bases. CDR1 and CDR2 from the germline V gene are MGHRA and YSYEKL. As DNA, the CDR3 is TGCGCCAGCAGCCAAGTTGTAGGAACTAGCCACAATGAGCAGTTCTTC. Its translation: CASSQVVGTSHNEQFF.

This chain uses TRBV15 with TRBJ1-2; D is unresolved. CDR1 and CDR2 from the germline V gene are LNHNV and YYDKDF (reference sequence). This CDR3 region has 14 residues. The V and J ends lost 2 bases and 7 bases respectively, with 14 bases between them. The CDR3 coding sequence is TGTGCCACCAGCAGAAGGACGGGTGGAGGTGGCTACACCTTC. Its translation: CATSRRTGGGGYTF.

The chain recombines TRBV29-1 with TRBJ2-3; D is possibly TRBD1 (5 bases). With 2 bases removed from V and 4 bases from J, the gap between germline ends came to 19 bases. This CDR3 comprises 16 residues. Germline V gene sequence: CDR1 SQVTM, CDR2 ANQGSEA. This CDR3 reads CSVESQAVPSADTQYF. For the CDR3, the DNA is TGCAGCGTTGAATCACAGGCTGTACCGTCGGCAGATACGCAGTATTTT.

This sequence joins TRBV28 and TRBJ1-5; TRBD1 might be the D (6 bases). Germline V gene lookup returns CDR1 MDHEN and CDR2 SYDVKM. Deletions cut 3 bases from V and 0 bases from J, with 12 bases between. There are 16 residues in the CDR3. The CDR3 nucleotides read TGTGCCAGCAGTTTCCCTCGGACAGCTAGCAATCAGCCCCAGCATTTT. Translation: CASSFPRTASNQPQHF.

The chain couples TRBV18 to TRBJ2-1, with a possible D match to TRBD2 (6 bases). This CDR3 region has 12 residues. Germline CDR1 and CDR2: KGHSH and LQKENI. Trimming removed 1 base at V and 8 bases at J, with 6 bases between. The CDR3 sequence: CASSPRGDEQFF. The CDR3 DNA reads as TGTGCCAGCTCACCACGGGGGGATGAGCAGTTCTTC. The whole variable domain, remainder taken from reference TRBV18 and TRBJ2-1, is NAGVMQNPRHLVRRRGQEARLRCSPMKGHSHVYWYRQLPEEGLKFMVYLQKENIIDESGMPKERFSAEFPKEGPSILRIQQVVRGDSAAYFCASSPRGDEQFFGPGTRLTVL.

The chain recombines TRBV3-1 (or the pseudogene TRBV3-2) with TRBJ2-1, with 12 positions matching TRBD2. This CDR3 is 16 amino acids long. J gave up 4 bases and V 2 bases, and 3 bases lay outside the gene matches. Per the germline V gene, CDR1 is LGHDT and CDR2 is YNNKEL (reference sequence). Here the CDR3 DNA reads TGTGCCAGCAGCCAACTGGGACTAGCGGGTTACAATGAGCAGTTCTTC. The encoded protein is CASSQLGLAGYNEQFF.

The chain has TRBV12-3 or TRBV12-4 and TRBJ1-2; TRBD1 aligns across 8 bases. The V and J ends lost 6 bases and 7 bases, in that order; junction bases with no gene match: 4. This CDR3 has 12 residues. CDR3 residues: CASRGQGAGYTF. The CDR3 region has the DNA TGTGCCAGCAGAGGACAGGGAGCTGGCTACACCTTC.

The chain has TRBV19 and TRBJ2-3; D is undetermined. CDR1 and CDR2 (germline): LNHDA, SQIVND (reference sequence). This CDR3 comprises 14 residues. The ends were cut back, 3 bases at V and 4 bases at J, with 11 bases in the middle. The CDR3 DNA reads as TGTGCCAGTAGTATTTCTTTGGGCGCAGATACGCAGTATTTT. Translation gives CASSISLGADTQYF.

The rearrangement links TRBV28 to TRBJ1-2; a possible D gene is TRBD1 (6 bases). The CDR3 covers 15 residues. Trimming shortened V by 4 bases and J by 2 bases, and 14 bases separated the two germline ends. In germline, CDR1 is MDHEN, CDR2 SYDVKM. The CDR3 loop reads CASSSGAGINYGYTF. CDR3 nucleotide sequence: TGTGCCAGCAGTTCAGGGGCGGGCATAAACTATGGCTACACCTTC.

The genes are TRBV6-5 and TRBJ2-6; 7 bases match TRBD2. This CDR3 is 15 amino acids long. CDR1 MNHEY and CDR2 SVGAGI come from the germline V gene. With 2 bases clipped from V and 2 bases from J, the junction kept 0 bases outside the gene matches. In DNA, the CDR3 is TGTGCCAGCAGTTACCGGGGGGCTGGGGCCAACGTCCTGACTTTC. This translates into CASSYRGAGANVLTF.

The rearrangement uses TRBV24-1 and TRBJ2-3; TRBD2 aligns across 11 bases. The CDR3 is 16 amino acids. CDR1 and CDR2 (germline): KGHDR, SFDVKD. J lost 2 bases, V lost 4 bases, and 4 bases had no gene match. The CDR3 coding sequence is TGTGCCACCAGTGACCCTAGCGGGGGGTTCACAGATACGCAGTATTTT. Its protein is CATSDPSGGFTDTQYF.